The 11 T cell receptor beta chains reported below all come from one sample, sequenced in a study of cytomegalovirus exposure and HLA in healthy donors. PCR primers comprised 60 Vbeta and 13 Jbeta primers. Repertoires were generated with immunoSEQ multiplex PCR, while TCRdb's copy carries only in-frame clones and drops some. The sample carries around 100,000 clones, about 74% recorded once. Sequencing was performed on PBMCs. The receptors derive from a man in his thirties or forties in good health and CMV-seropositive.

Turning to this clone: A read error may produce the germline difference seen at one junction end. This chain joins TRBV7-9 and TRBJ1-1; no firm D call. Germline V lookup: CDR1 SEHNR, CDR2 FQNEAQ (reference sequence). This CDR3 is built from 12 residues. The chain's CDR3 is CSSSPTPREAFF. Written as DNA, the CDR3 is TGTTCCAGCAGCCCTACTCCTCGAGAAGCTTTCTTT.

This clone was counted a single time. The gene calls are TRBV5-6 and TRBJ2-5, with TRBD1 matching 7 bases. This CDR3 is built from 16 residues. The V gene end was trimmed by 4 bases and the J gene end by 11 bases; junction bases not matched to a gene: 20. CDR1 and CDR2 from the germline V gene are SGHDT and YYEEEE. The CDR3 sequence is CASSETLTGIVGEQYF. DNA of the CDR3: TGTGCCAGCAGCGAGACTTTGACAGGGATAGTAGGTGAGCAGTACTTC.

The gene calls are TRBV30 and TRBJ1-6; D gene uncertain. V was shortened by 6 bases and J by 5 bases, with 11 bases between the two germline ends. In germline, CDR1 is GTSNPN, CDR2 SVGIG (reference sequence). This CDR3 has 13 residues. The CDR3 loop reads CACAEGNNSPLHF. CDR3 bases: TGTGCCTGCGCGGAGGGAAATAATTCACCCCTCCACTTT. The full variable domain, with the rest looked up from reference TRBV30 and TRBJ1-6, is SQTIHQWPATLVQPVGSPLSLECTVEGTSNPNLYWYRQAAGRGLQLLFYSVGIGQISSEVPQNLSASRPQDRQFILSSKKLLLSDSGFYLCACAEGNNSPLHFGNGTRLTVT.

This rearrangement joins TRBV11-2 to TRBJ1-5; D unclear. Trimming shortened V by 3 bases and J by 3 bases, and 6 bases separated the two germline ends. Germline CDR1 is SGHAT and CDR2 is FQNNGV. The CDR3 loop spans 13 amino acids. The CDR3 loop reads CASSFQFNQPQHF. The CDR3 region has the DNA TGTGCCAGCAGCTTTCAGTTCAATCAGCCCCAGCATTTT. Drawing the rest from reference TRBV11-2 and TRBJ1-5, the complete variable domain is EAGVAQSPRYKIIEKRQSVAFWCNPISGHATLYWYQQILGQGPKLLIQFQNNGVVDDSQLPKDRFSAERLKGVDSTLKIQPAKLEDSAVYLCASSFQFNQPQHFGDGTRLSIL.

The chain combines TRBV6-1 with TRBJ2-1, with 8 bases identical to TRBD2. V shed 7 bases, J shed 12 bases, and the junction held 14 bases outside the gene matches. Germline assignment: CDR1 MNHNS and CDR2 SASEGT. The CDR3 sequence is 14 residues long. CDR3 protein: CASTGSGGYRGQFF. CDR3 sequence (DNA): TGTGCCAGCACGGGGAGCGGGGGTTATCGAGGGCAGTTCTTC.

The rearrangement joins TRBV28 to TRBJ1-5; 9 bases match TRBD1. This CDR3 comprises 15 residues. With 6 bases clipped from V and 1 base from J, the junction kept 4 bases outside the gene matches. Germline V lookup: CDR1 MDHEN, CDR2 SYDVKM. This CDR3 reads CASSHRGLSNQPQHF. The CDR3 bases are TGTGCCAGCAGCCACAGGGGGCTAAGCAATCAGCCCCAGCATTTT.

The gene calls are TRBV28 and TRBJ1-5; 7 positions match TRBD1. Germline V gene data show CDR1 as MDHEN and CDR2 as SYDVKM. Unmatched junction bases numbered 8, after V lost 5 bases and J lost 1 base. CDR3 length: 16 amino acids. The CDR3 DNA follows: TGTGCCAGCAGTACCCGACAGGGTGGGAGCAATCAGCCCCAGCATTTT. Protein: CASSTRQGGSNQPQHF.

V is TRBV15 and J is TRBJ2-5; D is ambiguous. This CDR3 has 12 amino acids. CDR1 LNHNV and CDR2 YYDKDF come from the germline V gene (reference sequence). V was cut by 0 bases and J by 5 bases, with 4 bases left in between. CDR3 sequence: CATSRDLETQYF. The CDR3 region has the DNA TGTGCCACCAGCAGAGATCTGGAGACCCAGTACTTC.

The rearrangement joins TRBV28 to TRBJ1-1; TRBD1 aligns across 7 bases. Germline CDR1 reads MDHEN; CDR2 reads SYDVKM. J gave up 3 bases and V 7 bases, and 8 bases lay outside the gene matches. The CDR3 sequence is 14 residues long. For the CDR3, the DNA is TGTGCCAGCACCCTCGTCCAGGGGGACACTGAAGCTTTCTTT. Translated, it gives CASTLVQGDTEAFF.

With respect to this clone: Its ends do not fully match the called genes, so a read error is possible. The chain has TRBV27 and TRBJ2-6; TRBD1 aligns across 8 bases. The CDR3 covers 17 residues. The germline CDR1 and CDR2 sequences are MNHEY and SMNVEV (reference sequence). CDR3 in amino acids: CASSRRDRTSGANVLAF. CDR3 DNA: TGTGCCAGCAGTCGCCGGGACAGGACTTCTGGGGCCAACGTCCTGGCTTTC.

The rearrangement uses TRBV5-1 and TRBJ2-5; D remains ambiguous. The germline gives CDR1 SGHRS, CDR2 YFSETQ. Trimming stripped 2 bases from V and 4 bases from J, with 9 bases between. This CDR3 region has 13 residues. CDR3 DNA: TGCGCCAGCAGCTTTCCTTCGGGAGAGACCCAGTACTTC. This translates into CASSFPSGETQYF.